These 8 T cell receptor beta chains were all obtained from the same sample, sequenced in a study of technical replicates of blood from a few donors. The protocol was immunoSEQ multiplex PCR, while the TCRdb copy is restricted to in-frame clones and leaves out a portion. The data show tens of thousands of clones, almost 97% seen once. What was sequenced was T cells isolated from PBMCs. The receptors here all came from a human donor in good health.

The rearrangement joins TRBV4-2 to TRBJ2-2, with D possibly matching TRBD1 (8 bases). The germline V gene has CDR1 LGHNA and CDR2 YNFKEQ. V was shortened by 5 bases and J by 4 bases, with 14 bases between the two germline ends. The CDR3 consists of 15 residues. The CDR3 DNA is TGTGCCAGCAGCAACAGGGGGGGAACCACCGGGGAGCTGTTTTTT. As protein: CASSNRGGTTGELFF.

The CDR3 reads CASSSPQAGENIQYF. The CDR3 DNA reads as TGTGCCAGCAGCTCCCCCCAAGCGGGAGAAAACATTCAGTACTTC. V is TRBV13 and J is TRBJ2-4; 8 bases line up with TRBD2. J gave up 5 bases and V 4 bases, and 7 bases lay outside the gene matches. CDR3 length equals 15 residues. CDR1 is PRHDT and CDR2 is FYEKMQ in the germline V gene (reference sequence).

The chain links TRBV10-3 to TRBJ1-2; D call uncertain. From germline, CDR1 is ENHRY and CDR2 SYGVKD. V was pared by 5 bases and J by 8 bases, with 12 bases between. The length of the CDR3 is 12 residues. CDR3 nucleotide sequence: TGTGCCATCAGTACGGGAGGTTACGGCTACACCTTC. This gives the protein CAISTGGYGYTF.

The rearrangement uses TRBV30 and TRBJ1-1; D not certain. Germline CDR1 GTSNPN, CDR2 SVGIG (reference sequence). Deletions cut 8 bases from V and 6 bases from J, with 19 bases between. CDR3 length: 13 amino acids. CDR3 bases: TGTGCCGACTTGACCGCTTTCCCGGCTGAAGCTTTCTTT. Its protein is CADLTAFPAEAFF.

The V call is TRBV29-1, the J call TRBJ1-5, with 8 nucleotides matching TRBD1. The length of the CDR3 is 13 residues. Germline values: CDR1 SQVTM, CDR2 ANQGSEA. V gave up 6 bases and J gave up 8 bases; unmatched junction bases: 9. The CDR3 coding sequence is TGCAGCGTCGGAGGGGCAGGGGGCGAGCCCCAGCATTTT. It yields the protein CSVGGAGGEPQHF.

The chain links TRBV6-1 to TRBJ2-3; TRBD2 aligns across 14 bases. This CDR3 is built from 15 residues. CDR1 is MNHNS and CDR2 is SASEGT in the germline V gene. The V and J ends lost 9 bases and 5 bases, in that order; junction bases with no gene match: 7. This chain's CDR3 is CARPRGLAGEDTQYF. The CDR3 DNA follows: TGTGCCAGACCACGGGGACTAGCGGGAGAAGATACGCAGTATTTT.

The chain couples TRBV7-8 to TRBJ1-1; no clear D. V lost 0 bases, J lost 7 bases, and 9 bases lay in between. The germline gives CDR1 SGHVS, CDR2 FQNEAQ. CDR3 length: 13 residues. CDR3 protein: CASSLAYINEAFF. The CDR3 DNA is TGTGCCAGCAGCTTAGCGTATATAAATGAAGCTTTCTTT.

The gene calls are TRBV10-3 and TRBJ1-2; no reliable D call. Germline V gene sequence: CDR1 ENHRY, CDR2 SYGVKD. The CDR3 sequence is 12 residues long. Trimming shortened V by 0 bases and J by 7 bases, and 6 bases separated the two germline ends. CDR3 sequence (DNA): TGTGCCATCAGTGAGTCGGAGGGTGGCTACACCTTC. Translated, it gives CAISESEGGYTF.